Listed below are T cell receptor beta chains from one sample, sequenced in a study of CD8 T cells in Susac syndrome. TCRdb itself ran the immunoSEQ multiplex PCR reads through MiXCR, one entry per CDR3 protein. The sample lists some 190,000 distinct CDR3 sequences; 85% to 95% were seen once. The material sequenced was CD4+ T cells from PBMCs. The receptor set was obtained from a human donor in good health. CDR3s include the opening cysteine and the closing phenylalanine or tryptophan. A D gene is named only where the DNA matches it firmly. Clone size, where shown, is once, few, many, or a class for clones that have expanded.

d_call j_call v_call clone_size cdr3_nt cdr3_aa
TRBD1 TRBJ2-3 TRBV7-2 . TGTGCCAGCAGCCCCCGGACAGGTGGCACAGATACGCAGTATTTT CASSPRTGGTDTQYF
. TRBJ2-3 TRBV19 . TGTGCCAGTATGGGGCGGGGCACAGATACGCAGTATTTT CASMGRGTDTQYF
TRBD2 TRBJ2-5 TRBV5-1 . TGCGCCAGCAGCTCCCTTAGCGGGGGCGGCGAGACCCAGTACTTC CASSSLSGGGETQYF
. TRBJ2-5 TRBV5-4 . TGTGCCAGCAGAAAAGGAGAGGGGCTCCACCAAGAGACCCAGTACTTC CASRKGEGLHQETQYF
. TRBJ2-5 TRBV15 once TGTGCCACCAGCAGAGATCTGAAAGAGACCCAGTACTTC CATSRDLKETQYF
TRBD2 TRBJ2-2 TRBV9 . TGTGCCAGCACCTTGGGACTAGCGGGGGTCAGCGGGGAGCTGTTTTTT CASTLGLAGVSGELFF
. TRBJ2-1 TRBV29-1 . TGCAGAAGGACGGGGAACAATGAGCAGTTCTTC CRRTGNNEQFF
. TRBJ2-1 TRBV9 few TGTGCCAGCAGCCCCCAGGGTAGCGGATCCTACAATGAGCAGTTCTTC CASSPQGSGSYNEQFF
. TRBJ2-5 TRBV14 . TGTGCCAGCAGCCAAGGGTTGGATAAAGAGACCCAGTACTTC CASSQGLDKETQYF
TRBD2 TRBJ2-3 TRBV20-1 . TGCAGTGCTAGAAATAGCGGGGAGCCCACAGATACGCAGTATTTT CSARNSGEPTDTQYF
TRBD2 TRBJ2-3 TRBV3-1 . TGTGCCAGTGGAGGGCTAGCGGGAGTGGGAGGAGACACAGATACGCAGTATTTT CASGGLAGVGGDTDTQYF
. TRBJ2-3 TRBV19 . TGTGCCAGTAGTATGGTCACAGATACGCAGTATTTT CASSMVTDTQYF
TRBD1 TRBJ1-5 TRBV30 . TGTGCCTGGAGGACAGGGGGCAATCAGCCCCAGCATTTT CAWRTGGNQPQHF
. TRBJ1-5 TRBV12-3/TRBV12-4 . TGTGCCAGCAGTTTCCCCAGTCAGTCCCAGCATTTT CASSFPSQSQHF
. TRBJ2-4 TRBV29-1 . TGCAGCGTATCTAGCGCGGCCAAAAACATTCAGTACTTC CSVSSAAKNIQYF
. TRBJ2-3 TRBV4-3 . TGCGCCAGCAGCCAAGAACGGGGGCCAGGGGCGCAGTATTTT CASSQERGPGAQYF
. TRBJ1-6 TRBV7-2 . TGTGCCAGCAGCCGACAGAGCTCCTATAATTCACCCCTCCACTTT CASSRQSSYNSPLHF
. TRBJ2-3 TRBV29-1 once TGCAGCGTGTTCCTAAATACGCAGTATTTT CSVFLNTQYF
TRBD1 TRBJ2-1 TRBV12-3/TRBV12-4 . TGTGCCAGCAGGCTACAGGGGGCGAACTACAATGAGCAGTTCTTC CASRLQGANYNEQFF
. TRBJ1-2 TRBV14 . TGTGCCAGCAGCCAAAATACAGGGAACTATGGCTACACCTTC CASSQNTGNYGYTF
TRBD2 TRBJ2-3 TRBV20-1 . TGCAGTGCTTTAGCGGGAGGGTACTATTACACAGATACGCAGTATTTT CSALAGGYYYTDTQYF
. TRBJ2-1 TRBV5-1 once TGCGCCAGCAGTTTAAACCGGGAGATTAGTTTCTACAATGAGCAGTTCTTC CASSLNREISFYNEQFF
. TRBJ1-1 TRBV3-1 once TGTGCCAGCAGCCAGGACCGGGGGGGCACTGAAGCTTTCTTT CASSQDRGGTEAFF
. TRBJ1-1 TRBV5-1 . TGCGCCAGCAGCTTGGGGCCGGGAAGTGAAGCTTTCTTT CASSLGPGSEAFF
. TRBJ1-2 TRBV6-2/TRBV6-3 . TGTGCCAGCAGTTACGAACAGACCTATGGCTACACCTTC CASSYEQTYGYTF
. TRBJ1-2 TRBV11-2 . TGTGCCAGCAGTTTACATAGGGATAACTATGGCTACACCTTC CASSLHRDNYGYTF
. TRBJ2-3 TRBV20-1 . TGCAGTGCTAATAACGGGAGAGCCACAGATACGCAGTATTTT CSANNGRATDTQYF
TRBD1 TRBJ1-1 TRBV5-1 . TGCGCCAGCAGCTCGAGACAGGGTAGCACTGAAGCTTTCTTT CASSSRQGSTEAFF